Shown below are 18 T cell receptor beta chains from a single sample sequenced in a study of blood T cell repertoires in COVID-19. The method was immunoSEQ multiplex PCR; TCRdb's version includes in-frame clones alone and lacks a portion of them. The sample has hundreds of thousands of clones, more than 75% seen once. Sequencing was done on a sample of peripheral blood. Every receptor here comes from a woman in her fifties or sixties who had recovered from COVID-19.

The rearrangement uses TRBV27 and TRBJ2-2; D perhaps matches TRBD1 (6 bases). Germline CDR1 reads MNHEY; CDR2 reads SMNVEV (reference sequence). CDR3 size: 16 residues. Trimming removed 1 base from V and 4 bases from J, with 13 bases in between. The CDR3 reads CASSLFAGAVTGELFF. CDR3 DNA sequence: TGTGCCAGCAGTTTATTTGCAGGGGCGGTCACCGGGGAGCTGTTTTTT.

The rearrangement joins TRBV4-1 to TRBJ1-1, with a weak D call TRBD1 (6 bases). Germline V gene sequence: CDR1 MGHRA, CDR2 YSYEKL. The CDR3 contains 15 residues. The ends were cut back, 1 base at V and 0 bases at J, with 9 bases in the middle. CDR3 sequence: CASSQGGQLNTEAFF. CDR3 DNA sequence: TGCGCCAGCAGCCAAGGGGGGCAGCTGAACACTGAAGCTTTCTTT.

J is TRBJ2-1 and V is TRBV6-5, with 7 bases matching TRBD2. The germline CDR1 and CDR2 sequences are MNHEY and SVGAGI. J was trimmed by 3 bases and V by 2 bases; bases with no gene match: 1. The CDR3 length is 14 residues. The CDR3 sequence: CASSYGGVYNEQFF. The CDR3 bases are TGTGCCAGCAGTTACGGGGGGGTCTACAATGAGCAGTTCTTC.

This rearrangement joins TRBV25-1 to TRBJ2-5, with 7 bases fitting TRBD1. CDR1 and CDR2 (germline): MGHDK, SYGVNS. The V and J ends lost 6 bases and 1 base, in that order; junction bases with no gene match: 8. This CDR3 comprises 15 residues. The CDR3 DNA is TGTGCCAGCAGGGGAACCGGGACAGCCCAAGAGACCCAGTACTTC. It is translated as CASRGTGTAQETQYF.

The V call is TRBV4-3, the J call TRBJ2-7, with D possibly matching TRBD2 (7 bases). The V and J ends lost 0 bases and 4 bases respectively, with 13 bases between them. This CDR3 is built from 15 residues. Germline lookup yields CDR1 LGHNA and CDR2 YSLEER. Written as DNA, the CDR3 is TGCGCCAGCAGCCAAGATAGGCGGGGGCGATACGAGCAGTACTTC. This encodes CASSQDRRGRYEQYF.

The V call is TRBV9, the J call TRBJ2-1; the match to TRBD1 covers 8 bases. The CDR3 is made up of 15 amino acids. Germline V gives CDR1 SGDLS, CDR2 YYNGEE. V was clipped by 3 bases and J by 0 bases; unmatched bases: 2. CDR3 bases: TGTGCCAGCAGCGGGGACAGGAGCTCCTACAATGAGCAGTTCTTC. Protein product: CASSGDRSSYNEQFF.

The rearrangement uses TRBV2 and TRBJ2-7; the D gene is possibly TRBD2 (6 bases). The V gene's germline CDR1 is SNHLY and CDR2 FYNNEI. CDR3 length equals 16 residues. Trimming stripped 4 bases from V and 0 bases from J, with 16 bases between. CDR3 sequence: CASSGGGTKSSYEQYF. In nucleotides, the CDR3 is TGTGCCAGCAGTGGAGGCGGGACCAAAAGCTCCTACGAGCAGTACTTC.

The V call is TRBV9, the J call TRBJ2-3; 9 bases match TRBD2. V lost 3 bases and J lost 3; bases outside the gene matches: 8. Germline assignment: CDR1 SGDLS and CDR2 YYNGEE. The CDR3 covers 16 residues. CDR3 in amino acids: CASSATVRGGTDTQYF. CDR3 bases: TGTGCCAGCAGCGCCACGGTGCGGGGGGGTACAGATACGCAGTATTTT.

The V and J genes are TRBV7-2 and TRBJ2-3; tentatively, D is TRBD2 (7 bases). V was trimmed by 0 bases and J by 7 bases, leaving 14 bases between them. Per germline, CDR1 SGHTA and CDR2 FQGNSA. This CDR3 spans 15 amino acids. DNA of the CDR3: TGTGCCAGCAGCTTAGCGCCTTCGGGGGGCTATACGCAGTATTTT. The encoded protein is CASSLAPSGGYTQYF.

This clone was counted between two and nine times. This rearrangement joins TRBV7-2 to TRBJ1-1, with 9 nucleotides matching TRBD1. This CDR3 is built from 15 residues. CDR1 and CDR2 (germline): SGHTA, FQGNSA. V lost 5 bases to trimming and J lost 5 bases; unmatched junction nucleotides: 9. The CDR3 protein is CASSPRDRVRTEAFF. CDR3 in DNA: TGTGCCAGCAGCCCAAGGGACAGGGTAAGAACTGAAGCTTTCTTT.

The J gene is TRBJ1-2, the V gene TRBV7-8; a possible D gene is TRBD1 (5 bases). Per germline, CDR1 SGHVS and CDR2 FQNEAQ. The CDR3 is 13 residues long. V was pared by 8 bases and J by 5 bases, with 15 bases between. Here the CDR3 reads CASGKRGEYGYTF. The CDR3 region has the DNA TGTGCCAGCGGAAAACGGGGGGAATATGGCTACACCTTC.

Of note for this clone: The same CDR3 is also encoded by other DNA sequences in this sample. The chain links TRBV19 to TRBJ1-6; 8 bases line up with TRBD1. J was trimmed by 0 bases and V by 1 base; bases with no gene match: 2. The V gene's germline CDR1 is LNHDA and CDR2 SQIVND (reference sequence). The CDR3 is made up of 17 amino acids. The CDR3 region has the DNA TGTGCCAGTAGTATAGGACAGGGGAGCTCCTATAATTCACCCCTCCACTTT. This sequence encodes CASSIGQGSSYNSPLHF.

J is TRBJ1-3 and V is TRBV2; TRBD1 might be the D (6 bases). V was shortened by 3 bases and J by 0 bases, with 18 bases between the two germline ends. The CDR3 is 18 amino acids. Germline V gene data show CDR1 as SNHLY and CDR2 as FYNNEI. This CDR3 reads CASSESGGSQLSGNTIYF. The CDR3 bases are TGTGCCAGCAGTGAGAGTGGGGGCAGCCAGCTCTCTGGAAACACCATATATTTT.

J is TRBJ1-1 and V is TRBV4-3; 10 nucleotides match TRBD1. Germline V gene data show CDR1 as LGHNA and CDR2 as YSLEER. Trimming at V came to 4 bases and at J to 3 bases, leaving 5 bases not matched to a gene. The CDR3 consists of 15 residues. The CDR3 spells CASSRRGTGDTEAFF. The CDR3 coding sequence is TGCGCCAGCAGCCGTCGGGGGACAGGGGACACTGAAGCTTTCTTT.

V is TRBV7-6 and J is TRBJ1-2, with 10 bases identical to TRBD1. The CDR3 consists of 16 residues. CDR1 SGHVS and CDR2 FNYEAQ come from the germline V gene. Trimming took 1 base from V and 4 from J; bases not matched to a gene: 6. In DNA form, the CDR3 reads TGTGCCAGCAGCTTAGGACAGGGGGCAGTTAGCTATGGCTACACCTTC. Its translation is CASSLGQGAVSYGYTF.

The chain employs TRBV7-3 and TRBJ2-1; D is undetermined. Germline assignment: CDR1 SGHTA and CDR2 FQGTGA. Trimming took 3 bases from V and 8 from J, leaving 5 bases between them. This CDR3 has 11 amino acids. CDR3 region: CASSLGDEQFF. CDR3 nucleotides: TGTGCCAGCAGCTTGGGCGATGAGCAGTTCTTC.

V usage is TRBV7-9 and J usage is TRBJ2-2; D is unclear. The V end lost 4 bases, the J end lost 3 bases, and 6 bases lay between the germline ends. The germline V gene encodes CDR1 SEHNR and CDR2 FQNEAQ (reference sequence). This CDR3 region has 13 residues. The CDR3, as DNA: TGTGCCAGCAGCTCTGCAGACACCGGGGAGCTGTTTTTT. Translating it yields CASSSADTGELFF.

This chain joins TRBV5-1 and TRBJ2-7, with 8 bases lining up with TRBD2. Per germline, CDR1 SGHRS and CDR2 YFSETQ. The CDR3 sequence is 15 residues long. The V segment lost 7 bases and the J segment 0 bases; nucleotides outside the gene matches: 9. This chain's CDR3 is CASGSERGPSYEQYF. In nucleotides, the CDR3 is TGCGCCAGCGGGTCGGAGCGGGGGCCCTCCTACGAGCAGTACTTC.